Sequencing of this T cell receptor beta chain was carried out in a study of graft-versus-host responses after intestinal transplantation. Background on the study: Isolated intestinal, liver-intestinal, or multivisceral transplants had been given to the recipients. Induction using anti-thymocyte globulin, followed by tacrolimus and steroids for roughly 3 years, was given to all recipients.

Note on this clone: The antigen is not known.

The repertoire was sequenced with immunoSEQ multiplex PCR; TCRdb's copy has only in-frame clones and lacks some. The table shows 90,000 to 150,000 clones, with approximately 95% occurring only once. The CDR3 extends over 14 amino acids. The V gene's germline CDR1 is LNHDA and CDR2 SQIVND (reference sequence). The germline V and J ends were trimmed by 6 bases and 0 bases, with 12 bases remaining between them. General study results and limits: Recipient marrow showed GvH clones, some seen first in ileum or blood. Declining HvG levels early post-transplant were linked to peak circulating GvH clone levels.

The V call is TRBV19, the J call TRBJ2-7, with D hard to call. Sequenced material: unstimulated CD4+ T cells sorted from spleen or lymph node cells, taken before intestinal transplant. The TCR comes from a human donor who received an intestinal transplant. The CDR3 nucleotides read TGTGCCAGTAGCCCCCTGTTGGCCTCCTACGAGCAGTACTTC. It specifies CASSPLLASYEQYF.